This T cell receptor beta chain appears in the sequencing data of a study of beta chain features in type 1 diabetes (dated 2018 in TCRdb). Concerning the study at large: Mean age, gender distribution, total cell number and subset yield did not differ between patients and healthy donors. A total of roughly 110 million sorted cells were examined across all samples, and the number of cells per subset was strongly correlated with RNA yield. In the study, recently diagnosed type 1 diabetes patients and matched healthy donors were compared on the TCRB repertoires of their sorted circulating CD4+ T cell subsets. Regulatory and stem cell-like memory subsets were isolated from only 8 patients and roughly 8 healthy donors, whereas naive and central memory subsets came from all 30 or so donors.

CDR1 is given as MDHEN and CDR2 as SYDVKM, both from the germline V gene. V gives up 6 bases and J gives up 6 bases, and the segment between their germline ends measures 14 bases. Spanning cysteine to phenylalanine, the CDR3 consists of 13 amino acids. Of all the DNA, just the CDR3 is kept, 39 bases in frame from base 1. A word on this clone: The clone's antigen remains unknown. The input lacks base qualities; no much larger clone sits a single base away.

The High Capacity cDNA Reverse Transcription Kit was used to reverse transcribe all of the isolated RNA, meaning that expressed TCRB transcripts were what got sequenced. Deep immunoSEQ sequencing was applied to naive, central memory and regulatory T cell samples, giving an average of around 3.4 million total reads per sample. Sorted cells were lysed in RLT buffer and RNA was extracted with DNase-treated RNeasy Micro or Mini kits, depending on cell number. To prevent cross-contamination, each cell subset was processed individually, whereas patient and healthy donor samples were processed jointly. The immunoSEQ multiplex PCR was used to amplify TCRB sequences from cDNA, generating 87-bp fragments that spanned the CDR3 region. Amplicons were sequenced on the Illumina HiSeq platform. On the authors' methods: PCR bias was computationally corrected using synthetic template baselines, reads within Hamming distance 2 were collapsed, and singletons that could not be merged were discarded. Reads were aligned to IMGT to assign V, D and J genes, CDR3 length, and insertions or deletions at six rearrangement sites. Within each subset, clonotype counts were normalized to sorted cell number, and only after that were true diversity and Gini coefficients computed with the tcR R package. The overlap coefficient, calculated on TCRB nucleotide sequences, was used to measure repertoire sharing. Out-of-frame TCRB sequences from naive cells were analyzed to stand in for the pre-selection repertoire. The immuneACCESS repertoire file appears here via TCRdb, limited to in-frame rearrangements. These files lack a portion of the clones; in checked studies, under half of the deficit traces to unresolved V genes, and the cause of the others is not known. Clone size and the V and J calls come from that table; the DNA yielded D and trimming. The sample table holds more than 250,000 clones, of which roughly 24% were seen once. Of the sample, roughly 0.013% is held by the ten largest clones.

Each donor gave one peripheral blood draw, roughly 110 mL on average, collected into heparinised tubes. Naive, central memory, regulatory and stem cell-like memory CD4+ T cells were sorted on a BD FACSAria II using a panel including CD45RO, CCR7, CD25, CD127, CD95 and CD27. Every sorted population had a purity above 95%. PBMCs were isolated right away by Lymphoprep density gradient centrifugation and were stained directly, without culture. Samples were stained and sorted in pairs, with one healthy donor and one patient per experiment, so that batch effects were minimized. The paper as a whole reports these results and caveats: Only small numbers of individuals were included in the HLA sub-analyses, which left unresolved whether HLA type had any influence on TCRB rearrangement. A moderate but significant shortening of TCRB CDR3 length was observed in type 1 diabetes patients in all four CD4+ subsets. Fewer insertions and more nucleotide deletions at VDJ recombination sites were observed in patients with type 1 diabetes, implying thymic rearrangement abnormalities. Because cDNA rather than genomic DNA was sequenced, highly expressing activated cells could have been over-represented, although no difference in activation and CD3 levels was found between groups. PCR might favor shorter templates, but patient and control samples were amplified and corrected together, so any skew would affect both groups equally. Naive, central memory and regulatory TCRB repertoires appeared more similar among patients than among healthy donors.

Recombination joined TRBV28 with TRBJ1-1; the D gene is perhaps TRBD1, from 6 matching bases. Input material: naive CD4+ T cells from blood. This specimen's cell subset or site label, per the study, means: true naive CD4+ T cells. This receptor was identified in a woman younger than 45 with type 1 diabetes. The CDR3 region reads CASSLIRQAEAFF. DNA sequence: TGTGCCAGCAGCCTAATCAGACAGGCTGAAGCTTTCTTT.